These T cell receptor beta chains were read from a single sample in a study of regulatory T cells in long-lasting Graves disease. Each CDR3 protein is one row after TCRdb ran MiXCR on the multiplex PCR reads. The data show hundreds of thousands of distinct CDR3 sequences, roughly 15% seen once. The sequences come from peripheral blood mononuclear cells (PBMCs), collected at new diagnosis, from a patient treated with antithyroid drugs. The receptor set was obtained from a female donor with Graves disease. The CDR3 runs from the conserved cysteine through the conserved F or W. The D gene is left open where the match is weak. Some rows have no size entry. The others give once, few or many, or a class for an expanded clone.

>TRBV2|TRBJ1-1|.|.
TGTGCCATCTCAAGACAGCAGAACACTGAAGCTTTCTTT
CAISRQQNTEAFF
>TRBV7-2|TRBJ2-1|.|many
TGTGCCAGCAATCTCGGGACTCACAATGAGCAGTTCTTC
CASNLGTHNEQFF
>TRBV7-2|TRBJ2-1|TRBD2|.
TGTGCCAGCAGCTTAGCCGGGACTAGCGGGGGGTTGGCTGAGCAGTTCTTC
CASSLAGTSGGLAEQFF
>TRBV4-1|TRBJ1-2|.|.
TGCGCCAGCAGCCCCGGAGGGACAAGGCGCCCTAACTATGGCTACACCTTC
CASSPGGTRRPNYGYTF
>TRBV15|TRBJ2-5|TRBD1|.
TGTGCCACCAGCGCCCCACGGGACAGGGTAGGGGAGACCCAGTACTTC
CATSAPRDRVGETQYF
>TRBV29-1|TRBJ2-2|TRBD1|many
TGCAGCGTTGAAGATCCAGGGGGTACCGGGGAGCTGTTTTTT
CSVEDPGGTGELFF
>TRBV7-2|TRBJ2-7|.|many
TGTGCCAGCAGCTTAGACGACCTTCTTTTAACCTACGAGCAGTACTTC
CASSLDDLLLTYEQYF
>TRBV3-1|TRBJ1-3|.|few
TGTGCCAGCAGCCAAGTCACTTTCTCTGGAAACACCATATATTTT
CASSQVTFSGNTIYF
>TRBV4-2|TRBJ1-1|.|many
TGTGCCAGCAGCCAAGCTTTCGGGGCCCGGGAAGCTTTCTTT
CASSQAFGAREAFF
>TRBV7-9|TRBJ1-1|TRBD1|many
TGTGCCAGCAGCCGCGGGACAGGGGGTAGGAGCACTGAAGCTTTCTTT
CASSRGTGGRSTEAFF
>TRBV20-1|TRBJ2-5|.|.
TGCAGTGCTAGAATTGGCGAGACCCAGTACTTC
CSARIGETQYF
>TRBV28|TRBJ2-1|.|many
TGTGCCAGACCCCCAGGGGGGGACCCATCCTACAATGAGCAGTTCTTC
CARPPGGDPSYNEQFF
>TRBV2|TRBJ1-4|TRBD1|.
TGTGCCAGCAGGGCCAGGGACAGCTCTCCAAAACTGTTTTTT
CASRARDSSPKLFF
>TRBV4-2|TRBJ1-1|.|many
TGTGCCAGCAGCCAAGACTGGGCGGTGAACACTGAAGCTTTCTTT
CASSQDWAVNTEAFF
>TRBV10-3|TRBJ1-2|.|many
TGTGCCATCAGTGAGTCTACCCAGAGAGGGTTTTCCTATGGCTACACCTTC
CAISESTQRGFSYGYTF
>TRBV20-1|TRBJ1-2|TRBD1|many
TGCAGTGCTAGCCTCAGGGGGCAGCGGCCCTATGGCTACACCTTC
CSASLRGQRPYGYTF
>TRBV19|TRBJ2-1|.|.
TGTGCCAGTAGTACCCCGACCGGGAGCTCCTACAATGAGCAGTTCTTC
CASSTPTGSSYNEQFF
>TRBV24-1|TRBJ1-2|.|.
TGTGCCACCAGTGATTCAGGGTATGGCTACACCTTC
CATSDSGYGYTF
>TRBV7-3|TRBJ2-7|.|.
TGTGCCAGCAGCTGGTCCGGACAGACCTACGAGCAGTACTTC
CASSWSGQTYEQYF
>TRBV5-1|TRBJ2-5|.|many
TGTGCCAGCAGCTTGGGTTTTGCGGGGCAAGAGACCCAGTACTTC
CASSLGFAGQETQYF
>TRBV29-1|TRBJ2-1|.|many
TGCAGCGCCGGTGACTATGAGCAGTTCTTC
CSAGDYEQFF
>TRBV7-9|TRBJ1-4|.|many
TGTGCCAGCAGCTTGTGGGGAGAAAAACTGTTTTTT
CASSLWGEKLFF